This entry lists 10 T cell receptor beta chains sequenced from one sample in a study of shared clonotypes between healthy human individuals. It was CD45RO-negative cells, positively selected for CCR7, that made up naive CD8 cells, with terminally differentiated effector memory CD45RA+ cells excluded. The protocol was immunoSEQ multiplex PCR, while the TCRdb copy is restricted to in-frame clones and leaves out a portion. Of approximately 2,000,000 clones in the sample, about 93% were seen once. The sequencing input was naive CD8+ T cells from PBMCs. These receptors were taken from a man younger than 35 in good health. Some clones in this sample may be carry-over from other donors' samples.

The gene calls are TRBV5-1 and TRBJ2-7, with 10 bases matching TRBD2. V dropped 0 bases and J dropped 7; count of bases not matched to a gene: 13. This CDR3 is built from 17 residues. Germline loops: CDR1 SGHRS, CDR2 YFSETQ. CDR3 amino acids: CASSLAPSGSVVHEQYF. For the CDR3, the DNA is TGCGCCAGCAGCTTGGCCCCTAGCGGGAGTGTTGTACATGAGCAGTACTTC.

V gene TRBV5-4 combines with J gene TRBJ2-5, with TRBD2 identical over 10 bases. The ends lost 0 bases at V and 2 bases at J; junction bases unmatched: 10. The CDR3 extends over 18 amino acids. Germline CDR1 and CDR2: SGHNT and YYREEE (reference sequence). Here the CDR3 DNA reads TGTGCCAGCAGCTTGGTCCCGGGGACTAGCGAACGTCAAGAGACCCAGTACTTC. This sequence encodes CASSLVPGTSERQETQYF.

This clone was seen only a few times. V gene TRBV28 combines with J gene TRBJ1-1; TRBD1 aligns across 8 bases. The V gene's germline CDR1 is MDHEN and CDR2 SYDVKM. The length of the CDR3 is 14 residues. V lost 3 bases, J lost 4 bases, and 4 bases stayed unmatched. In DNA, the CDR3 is TGTGCCAGCAGTTTGACAGGGGAGAGCACTGAAGCTTTCTTT. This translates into CASSLTGESTEAFF.

The CDR3 region is CASSAPAGAGNEQYF. The DNA for the CDR3 is TGTGCCAGCAGCGCCCCAGCGGGAGCCGGGAACGAGCAGTACTTC. This chain connects TRBV7-9 to TRBJ2-7, with 8 bases that match TRBD2. This CDR3 has 15 residues. After removal of 5 bases from V and 5 bases from J, the junction contained 11 bases not matched to a gene. The V gene's germline CDR1 is SEHNR and CDR2 FQNEAQ (reference sequence).

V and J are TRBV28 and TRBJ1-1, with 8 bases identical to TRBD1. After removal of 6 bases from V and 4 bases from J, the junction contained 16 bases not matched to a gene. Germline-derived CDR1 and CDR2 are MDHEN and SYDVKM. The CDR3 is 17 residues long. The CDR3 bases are TGTGCCAGCAGCATCGGACGAGGACAGGGTGGGGGCACTGAAGCTTTCTTT. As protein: CASSIGRGQGGGTEAFF.

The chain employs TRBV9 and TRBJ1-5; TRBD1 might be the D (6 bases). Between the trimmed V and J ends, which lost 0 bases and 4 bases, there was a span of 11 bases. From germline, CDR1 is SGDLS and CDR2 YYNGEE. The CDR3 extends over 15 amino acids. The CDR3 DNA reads TGTGCCAGCAGCGTAGAGGGGGGGGTGAATCAGCCCCAGCATTTT. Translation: CASSVEGGVNQPQHF.

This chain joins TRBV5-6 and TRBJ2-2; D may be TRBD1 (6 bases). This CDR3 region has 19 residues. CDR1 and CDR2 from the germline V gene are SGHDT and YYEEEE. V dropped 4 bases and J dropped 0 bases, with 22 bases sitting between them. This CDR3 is CASSEDVAYGGPNTGELFF. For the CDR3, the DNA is TGTGCCAGCAGCGAAGATGTGGCGTATGGGGGCCCGAACACCGGGGAGCTGTTTTTT.

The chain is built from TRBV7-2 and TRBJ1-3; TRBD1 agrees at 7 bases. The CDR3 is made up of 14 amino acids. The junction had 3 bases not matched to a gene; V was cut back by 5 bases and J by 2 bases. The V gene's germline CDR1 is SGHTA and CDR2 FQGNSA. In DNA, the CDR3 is TGTGCCAGCAGCACTACAGGGGCTGGAAACACCATATATTTT. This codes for CASSTTGAGNTIYF. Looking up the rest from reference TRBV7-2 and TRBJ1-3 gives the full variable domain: GAGVSQSPSNKVTEKGKDVELRCDPISGHTALYWYRQSLGQGLEFLIYFQGNSAPDKSGLPSDRFSAERTGGSVSTLTIQRTQQEDSAVYLCASSTTGAGNTIYFGEGSWLTVV.

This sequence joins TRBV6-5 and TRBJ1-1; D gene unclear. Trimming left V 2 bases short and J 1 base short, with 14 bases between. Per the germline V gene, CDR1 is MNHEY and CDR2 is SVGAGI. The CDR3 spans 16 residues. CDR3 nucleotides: TGTGCCAGCAGTTACGACGTCGGTCAGCCGAACACTGAAGCTTTCTTT. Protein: CASSYDVGQPNTEAFF.

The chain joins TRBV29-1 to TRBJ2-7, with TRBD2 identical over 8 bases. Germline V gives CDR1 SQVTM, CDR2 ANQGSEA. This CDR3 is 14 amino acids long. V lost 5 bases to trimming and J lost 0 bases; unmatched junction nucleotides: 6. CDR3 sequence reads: CSVWGLGGSYEQYF. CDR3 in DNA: TGCAGCGTTTGGGGACTAGGAGGCTCCTACGAGCAGTACTTC.